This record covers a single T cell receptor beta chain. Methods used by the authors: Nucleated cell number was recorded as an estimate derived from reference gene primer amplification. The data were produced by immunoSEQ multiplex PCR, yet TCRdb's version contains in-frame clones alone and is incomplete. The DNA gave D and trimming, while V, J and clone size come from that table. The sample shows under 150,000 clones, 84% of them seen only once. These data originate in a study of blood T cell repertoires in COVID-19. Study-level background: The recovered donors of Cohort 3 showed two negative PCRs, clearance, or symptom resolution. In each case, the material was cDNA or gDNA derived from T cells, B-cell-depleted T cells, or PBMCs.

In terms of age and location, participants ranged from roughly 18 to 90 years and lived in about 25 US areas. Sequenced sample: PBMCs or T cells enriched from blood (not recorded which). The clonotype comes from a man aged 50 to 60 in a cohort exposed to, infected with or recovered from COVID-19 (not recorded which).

CDR3 in amino acids: CASRGGNQPQHF. CDR3 DNA sequence: TGTGCCAGCAGGGGGGGGAATCAGCCCCAGCATTTT. The V call is TRBV12-3 or TRBV12-4, the J call TRBJ1-5; the D gene is possibly TRBD1 (5 bases). This CDR3 is built from 12 residues. Trimming took 6 bases from V and 4 from J, leaving 7 bases between them.